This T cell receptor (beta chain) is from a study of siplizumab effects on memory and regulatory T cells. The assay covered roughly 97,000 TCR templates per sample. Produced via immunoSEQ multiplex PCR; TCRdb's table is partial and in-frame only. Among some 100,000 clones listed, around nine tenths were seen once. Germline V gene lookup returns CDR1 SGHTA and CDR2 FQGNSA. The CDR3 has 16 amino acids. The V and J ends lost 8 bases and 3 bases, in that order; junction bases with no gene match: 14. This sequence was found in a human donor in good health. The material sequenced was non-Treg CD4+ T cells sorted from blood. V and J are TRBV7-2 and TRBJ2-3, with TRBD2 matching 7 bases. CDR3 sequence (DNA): TGTGCCAGCCGGGACCGAGGAGGCGGGAGAACAGATACGCAGTATTTT. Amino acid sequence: CASRDRGGGRTDTQYF.